Shown below are 14 T cell receptor beta chains from a single sample sequenced in a study of shared clonotypes between healthy human individuals. The table came from immunoSEQ multiplex PCR; TCRdb's copy has only in-frame clones and leaves some out. The sample lists millions of clones, 90% to 95% seen once, with 0.1% to 0.15% in the top ten. Material: naive CD4+ T cells sorted from blood. Subset here: CD45RA+ positively selected. These receptor sequences come from a man younger than 35 in good health.

The sample holds one count of this clone. This chain joins TRBV6-1 and TRBJ1-4; possibly TRBD1 for D (5 bases). Germline V gene lookup returns CDR1 MNHNS and CDR2 SASEGT. V was trimmed by 5 bases and J by 4 bases, leaving 11 bases between them. The CDR3 spans 14 residues. The CDR3 is CASSSGQYNEKLFF. The CDR3 DNA sequence: TGTGCCAGCAGTTCGGGGCAGTATAATGAAAAACTGTTTTTT.

This clone was picked up one time. The chain recombines TRBV19 with TRBJ2-6; the match to TRBD1 covers 9 bases. The CDR3 consists of 17 residues. Germline V CDR1 and CDR2: LNHDA, SQIVND (reference sequence). V gave up 4 bases and J gave up 2 bases; unmatched junction bases: 6. Written as DNA, the CDR3 is TGTGCCAGTAGTAACCCGGGACAGGGAGCTGGGGCCAACGTCCTGACTTTC. Translated, it gives CASSNPGQGAGANVLTF.

The rearrangement joins TRBV6-1 to TRBJ1-4; possibly TRBD1 for D (6 bases). Trimming removed 8 bases from V and 3 bases from J, with 10 bases in between. This CDR3 contains 13 residues. Germline V gene lookup returns CDR1 MNHNS and CDR2 SASEGT. CDR3 coding DNA: TGTGCCAGCGCACAGGGTCCTAATGAAAAACTGTTTTTT. This translates into CASAQGPNEKLFF.

The genes are TRBV10-1 and TRBJ2-1; 9 nucleotides match TRBD2. CDR1 and CDR2 from the germline V gene are WNHNN and SYGVQD (reference sequence). The CDR3 loop spans 13 amino acids. The V gene end was trimmed by 5 bases and the J gene end by 6 bases; junction bases not matched to a gene: 2. CDR3 amino acids: CASSSSGINEQFF. CDR3 DNA: TGCGCCAGCAGTTCTAGCGGGATCAATGAGCAGTTCTTC.

The genes are TRBV7-2 and TRBJ2-7; TRBD2 might be the D (7 bases). Germline loops: CDR1 SGHTA, CDR2 FQGNSA. V lost 0 bases and J 2 bases, leaving 11 bases between the germline ends. The CDR3 contains 15 residues. The CDR3 DNA reads TGTGCCAGCAGCTTAGCGCGGGGGCCCGCCTACGAGCAGTACTTC. Protein product: CASSLARGPAYEQYF.

On this clone: The same CDR3 can be traced to other DNA sequences in this sample. The rearrangement links TRBV5-1 to TRBJ1-5; D is uncertain. The CDR3 runs to 14 residues. V lost 1 base to trimming and J lost 4 bases, with 9 bases between them. CDR1 is SGHRS, CDR2 YFSETQ, per germline. CDR3 nucleotide sequence: TGCGCCAGCAGCTTGTCGGGTGATAATCAGCCCCAGCATTTT. Its translation is CASSLSGDNQPQHF.

V usage is TRBV28 and J usage is TRBJ2-2; tentative D call: TRBD2 (5 bases). Per germline, CDR1 MDHEN and CDR2 SYDVKM. Trimming left V 3 bases short and J 4 bases short, with 9 bases between. The length of the CDR3 is 14 residues. Here the CDR3 DNA reads TGTGCCAGCAGTTTTACCGCGGGCACCGGGGAGCTGTTTTTT. This gives the protein CASSFTAGTGELFF.

Regarding this clone: The identical CDR3 is also encoded by other nucleotide sequences in the sample. V gene TRBV18 combines with J gene TRBJ1-1; D may be TRBD1 (6 bases). Germline CDR1 KGHSH, CDR2 LQKENI. The CDR3 has 14 residues. Trimming took off 0 bases at V and 4 bases at J, with 9 bases between the two ends. CDR3 amino acids: CASSPPGGGTEAFF. CDR3 coding DNA: TGTGCCAGCTCACCACCGGGAGGGGGCACTGAAGCTTTCTTT.

This clone was seen just once. This chain connects TRBV9 to TRBJ2-3; D perhaps matches TRBD2 (6 bases). The germline gives CDR1 SGDLS, CDR2 YYNGEE. The CDR3 length is 16 residues. Trimming removed 0 bases at V and 0 bases at J, with 11 bases between. The CDR3 spells CASSVAGGFSTDTQYF. CDR3 in DNA: TGTGCCAGCAGCGTAGCTGGAGGGTTTAGCACAGATACGCAGTATTTT.

The V call is TRBV2, the J call TRBJ1-1, with D perhaps TRBD1 (5 bases). The ends were cut back, 7 bases at V and 1 base at J, with 19 bases in the middle. The CDR3 extends over 16 amino acids. Germline CDR1 is SNHLY and CDR2 is FYNNEI. The CDR3 nucleotides read TGTGCCAGCATGTGGGGGTTAACGACGTCGAACACTGAAGCTTTCTTT. Its protein is CASMWGLTTSNTEAFF.

V is TRBV7-8 and J is TRBJ1-6; D remains unclear. Looked up from germline, CDR1 is SGHVS and CDR2 is FQNEAQ. The CDR3 runs 15 residues. Between the trimmed V and J ends, which lost 5 bases and 0 bases, there was a span of 8 bases. The CDR3 DNA reads as TGTGCCAGCAGCCCAAGGGACTCCTATAATTCACCCCTCCACTTT. Encoded protein: CASSPRDSYNSPLHF.

V usage is TRBV21-1 and J usage is TRBJ1-4; TRBD1, as called in the table, went unchecked against the DNA. TRBV21-1 has pseudogene status. The CDR3 runs 14 residues. The CDR3 reads CASSKETGNEKLFF. The CDR3 DNA follows: TGTGCCAGCAGCAAAGAGACAGGTAATGAAAAACTGTTTTTT.

The chain recombines TRBV14 with TRBJ2-1, with D maybe TRBD2 (5 bases). Between the trimmed V and J ends, which lost 0 bases and 9 bases, there was a span of 15 bases. The CDR3 is 15 residues long. Germline loops: CDR1 SGHDN, CDR2 FVKESK. In DNA form, the CDR3 reads TGTGCCAGCAGCCAAGAATCAGTGGGTCTAGCTGAGCAGTTCTTC. This gives the protein CASSQESVGLAEQFF.

V gene TRBV18 combines with J gene TRBJ2-7; the D gene could be TRBD1 or TRBD2 (5 bases each). The CDR3 sequence is 15 residues long. Germline V gene lookup returns CDR1 KGHSH and CDR2 LQKENI. Trimming removed 2 bases from V and 2 bases from J, with 13 bases in between. The DNA for the CDR3 is TGTGCCAGCTCACCAGGTCCCCAGGGACCCTACGAGCAGTACTTC. It translates to CASSPGPQGPYEQYF.